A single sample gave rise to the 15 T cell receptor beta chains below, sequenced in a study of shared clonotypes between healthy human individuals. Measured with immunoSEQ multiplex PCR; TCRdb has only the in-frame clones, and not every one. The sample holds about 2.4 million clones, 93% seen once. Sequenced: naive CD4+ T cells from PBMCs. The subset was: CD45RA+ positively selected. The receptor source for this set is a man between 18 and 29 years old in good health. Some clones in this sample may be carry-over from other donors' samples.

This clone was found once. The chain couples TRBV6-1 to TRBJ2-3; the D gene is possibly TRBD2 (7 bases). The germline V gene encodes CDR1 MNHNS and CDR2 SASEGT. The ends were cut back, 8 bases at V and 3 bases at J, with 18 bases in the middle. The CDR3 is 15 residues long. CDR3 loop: CASSPGAGATDTQYF. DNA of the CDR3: TGTGCCAGCTCCCCAGGGGCGGGAGCTACAGATACGCAGTATTTT.

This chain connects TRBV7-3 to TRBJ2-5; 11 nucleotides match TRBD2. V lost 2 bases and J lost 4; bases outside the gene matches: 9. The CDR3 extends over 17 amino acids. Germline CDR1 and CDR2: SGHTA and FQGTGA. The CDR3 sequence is CASSLGTSGRQGETQYF. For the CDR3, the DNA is TGTGCCAGCAGCTTAGGTACTAGCGGGAGACAGGGAGAGACCCAGTACTTC.

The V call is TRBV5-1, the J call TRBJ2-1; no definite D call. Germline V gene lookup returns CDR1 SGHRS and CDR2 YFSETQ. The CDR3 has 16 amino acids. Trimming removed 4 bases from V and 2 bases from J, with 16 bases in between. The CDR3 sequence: CASSVTLKRPYNEQFF. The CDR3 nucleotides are TGCGCCAGCAGCGTCACTTTAAAAAGGCCCTACAATGAGCAGTTCTTC.

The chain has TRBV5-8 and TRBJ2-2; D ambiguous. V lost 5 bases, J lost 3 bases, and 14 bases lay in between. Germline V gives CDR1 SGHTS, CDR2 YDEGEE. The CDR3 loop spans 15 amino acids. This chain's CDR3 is CASSHRLVDTGELFF. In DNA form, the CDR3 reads TGTGCCAGCAGTCATCGATTAGTTGACACCGGGGAGCTGTTTTTT. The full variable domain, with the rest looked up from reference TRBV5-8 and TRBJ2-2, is EAGVTQSPTHLIKTRGQQATLRCSPISGHTSVYWYQQALGLGLQFLLWYDEGEERNRGNFPPRFSGRQFPNYSSELNVNALELEDSALYLCASSHRLVDTGELFFGEGSRLTVL.

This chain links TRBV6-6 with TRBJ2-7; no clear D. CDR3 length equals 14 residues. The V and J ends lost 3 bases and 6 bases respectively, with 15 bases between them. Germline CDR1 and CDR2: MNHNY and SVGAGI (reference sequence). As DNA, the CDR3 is TGTGCCAGCAGTTATGAGGTCAGTGCCGGCGAGCAGTACTTC. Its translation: CASSYEVSAGEQYF.

CDR3 DNA: TGTGCCAGCAGTCGGGTCCAGGGGGCTTACGAGCAGTACTTC. This translates into CASSRVQGAYEQYF. V is TRBV27 and J is TRBJ2-7; 8 bases align to TRBD1. Looked up from germline, CDR1 is MNHEY and CDR2 is SMNVEV (reference sequence). With V trimmed by 5 bases and J by 4 bases, 7 bases remained unmatched. The CDR3 length is 14 residues.

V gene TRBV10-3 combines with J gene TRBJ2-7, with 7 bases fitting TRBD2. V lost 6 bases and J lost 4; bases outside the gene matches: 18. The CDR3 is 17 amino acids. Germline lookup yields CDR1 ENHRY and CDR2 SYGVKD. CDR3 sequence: CAIRASGGAFQGYEQYF. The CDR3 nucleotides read TGTGCCATCAGGGCGTCGGGAGGCGCCTTCCAGGGTTACGAGCAGTACTTC.

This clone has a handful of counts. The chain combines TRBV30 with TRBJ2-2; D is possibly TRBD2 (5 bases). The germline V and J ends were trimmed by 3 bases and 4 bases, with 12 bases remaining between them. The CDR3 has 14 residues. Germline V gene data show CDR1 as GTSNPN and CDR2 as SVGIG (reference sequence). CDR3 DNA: TGTGCCTGGAGGGAGGTAGTAAGCACCGGGGAGCTGTTTTTT. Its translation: CAWREVVSTGELFF.

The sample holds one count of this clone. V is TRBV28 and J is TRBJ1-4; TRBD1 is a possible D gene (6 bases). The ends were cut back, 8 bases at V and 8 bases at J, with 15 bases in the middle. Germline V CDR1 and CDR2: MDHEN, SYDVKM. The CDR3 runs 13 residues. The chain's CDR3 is CASGNRAGEKLFF. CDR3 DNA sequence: TGTGCCAGCGGAAACAGGGCCGGGGAAAAACTGTTTTTT. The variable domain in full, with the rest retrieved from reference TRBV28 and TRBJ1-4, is DVKVTQSSRYLVKRTGEKVFLECVQDMDHENMFWYRQDPGLGLRLIYFSYDVKMKEKGDIPEGYSVSREKKERFSLILESASTNQTSMYLCASGNRAGEKLFFGSGTQLSVL.

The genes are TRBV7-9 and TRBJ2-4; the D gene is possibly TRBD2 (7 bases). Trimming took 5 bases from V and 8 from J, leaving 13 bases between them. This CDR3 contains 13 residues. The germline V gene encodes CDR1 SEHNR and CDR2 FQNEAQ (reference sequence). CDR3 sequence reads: CASSRGGLDIQYF. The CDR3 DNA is TGTGCCAGCAGCAGGGGGGGCCTGGACATTCAGTACTTC. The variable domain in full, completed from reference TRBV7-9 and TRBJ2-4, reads DTGVSQNPRHKITKRGQNVTFRCDPISEHNRLYWYRQTLGQGPEFLTYFQNEAQLEKSRLLSDRFSAERPKGSFSTLEIQRTEQGDSAMYLCASSRGGLDIQYFGAGTRLSVL.

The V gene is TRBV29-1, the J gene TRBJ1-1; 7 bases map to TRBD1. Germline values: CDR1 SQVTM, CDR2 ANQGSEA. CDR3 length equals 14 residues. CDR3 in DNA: TGCAGTGGCTCTGGGACAGACAAGAACACTGAAGCTTTCTTT. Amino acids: CSGSGTDKNTEAFF.

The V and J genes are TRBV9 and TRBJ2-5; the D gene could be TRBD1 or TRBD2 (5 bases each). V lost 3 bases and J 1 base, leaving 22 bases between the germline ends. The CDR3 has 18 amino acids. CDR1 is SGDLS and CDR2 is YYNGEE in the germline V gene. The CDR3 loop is CASSARFSGRGPQETQYF. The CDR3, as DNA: TGTGCCAGCAGCGCCCGATTCTCCGGTCGGGGCCCCCAAGAGACCCAGTACTTC.

CDR3 bases: TGTGCCAGCAGCTCCCACCTGGACATTCAGTACTTC. Residues: CASSSHLDIQYF. This chain joins TRBV7-9 and TRBJ2-4; no clear D. Germline values: CDR1 SEHNR, CDR2 FQNEAQ (reference sequence). This CDR3 has 12 residues. V dropped 4 bases and J dropped 8 bases, with 9 bases sitting between them. Based on the CDR3 plus reference TRBV7-9 and TRBJ2-4, the full variable domain is DTGVSQNPRHKITKRGQNVTFRCDPISEHNRLYWYRQTLGQGPEFLTYFQNEAQLEKSRLLSDRFSAERPKGSFSTLEIQRTEQGDSAMYLCASSSHLDIQYFGAGTRLSVL.

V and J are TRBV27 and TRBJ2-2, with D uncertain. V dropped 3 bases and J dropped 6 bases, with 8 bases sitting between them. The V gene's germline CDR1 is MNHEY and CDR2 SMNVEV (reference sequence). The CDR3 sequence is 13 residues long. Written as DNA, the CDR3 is TGTGCCAGCAGTTTGGATAGGGCCGGGGAGCTGTTTTTT. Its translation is CASSLDRAGELFF.

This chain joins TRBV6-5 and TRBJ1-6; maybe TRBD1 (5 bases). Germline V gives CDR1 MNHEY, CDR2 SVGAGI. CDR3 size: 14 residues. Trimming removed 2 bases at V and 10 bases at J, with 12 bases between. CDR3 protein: CASSYKWGDSPLHF. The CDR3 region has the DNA TGTGCCAGCAGTTACAAGTGGGGGGACTCACCCCTCCACTTT.